The sequence of this TCR beta chain was determined in a study of cytomegalovirus exposure and HLA in healthy donors. Notes on the study in general: Donors belonging to an Asian-associated ancestry cluster reportedly showed fewer N-insertions in productive TCRs than the roughly 670-donor mean, according to what a later analysis found. It emerged from a later analysis that several of the most significant clusters appeared to be linked to common viral pathogens. Later analysis demonstrated an association between a missense DCLRE1C variant and TCR beta V- and J-gene trimming.

About this clone itself: Its specificity is not known.

The CDR3 runs 19 residues. Trimming removed 4 bases from V and 4 bases from J; junction bases left unmatched: 13. The germline gives CDR1 SGHRS, CDR2 YFSETQ. This PCR relied on a set of 60 Vbeta primers and 13 Jbeta primers. This table comes from immunoSEQ multiplex PCR, and its TCRdb copy is limited to in-frame clones, with some not included. Among about 57,000 clones listed, 80% were seen once. The specimen sequenced was PBMCs. This chain links TRBV5-1 with TRBJ2-3, with 15 bases matching TRBD2. The sequence was collected from a male donor in good health and CMV-seronegative. DNA of the CDR3: TGCGCCAGCAGCCCACGACGGACTAGCGGGGGGGCCAGGTCAGATACGCAGTATTTT. It is translated as CASSPRRTSGGARSDTQYF.